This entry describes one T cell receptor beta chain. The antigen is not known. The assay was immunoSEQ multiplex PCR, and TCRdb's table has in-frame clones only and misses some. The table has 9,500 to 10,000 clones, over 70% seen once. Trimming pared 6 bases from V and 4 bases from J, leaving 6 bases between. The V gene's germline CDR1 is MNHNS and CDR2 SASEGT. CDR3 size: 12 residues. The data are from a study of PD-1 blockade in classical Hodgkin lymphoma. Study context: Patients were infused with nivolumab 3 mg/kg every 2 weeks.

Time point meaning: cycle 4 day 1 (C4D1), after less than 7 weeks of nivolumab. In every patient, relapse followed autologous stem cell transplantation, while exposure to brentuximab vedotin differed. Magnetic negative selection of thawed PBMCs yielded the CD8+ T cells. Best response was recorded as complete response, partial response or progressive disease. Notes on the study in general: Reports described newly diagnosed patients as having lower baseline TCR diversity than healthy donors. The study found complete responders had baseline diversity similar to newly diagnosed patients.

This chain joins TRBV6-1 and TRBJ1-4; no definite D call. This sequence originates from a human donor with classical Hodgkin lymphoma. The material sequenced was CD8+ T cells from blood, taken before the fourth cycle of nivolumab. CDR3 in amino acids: CASRGLNEKLFF. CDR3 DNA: TGTGCCAGCAGGGGCCTTAATGAAAAACTGTTTTTT.